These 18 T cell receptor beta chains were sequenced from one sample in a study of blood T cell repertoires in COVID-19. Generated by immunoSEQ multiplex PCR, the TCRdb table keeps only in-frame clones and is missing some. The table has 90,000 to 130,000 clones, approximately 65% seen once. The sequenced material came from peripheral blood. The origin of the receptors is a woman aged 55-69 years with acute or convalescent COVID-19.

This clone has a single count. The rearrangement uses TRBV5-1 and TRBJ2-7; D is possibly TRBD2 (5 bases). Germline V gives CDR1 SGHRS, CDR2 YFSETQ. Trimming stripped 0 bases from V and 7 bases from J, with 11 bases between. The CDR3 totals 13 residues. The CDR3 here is CASSLEVSGEQYF. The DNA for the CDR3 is TGCGCCAGCAGCTTGGAGGTGTCGGGAGAGCAGTACTTC.

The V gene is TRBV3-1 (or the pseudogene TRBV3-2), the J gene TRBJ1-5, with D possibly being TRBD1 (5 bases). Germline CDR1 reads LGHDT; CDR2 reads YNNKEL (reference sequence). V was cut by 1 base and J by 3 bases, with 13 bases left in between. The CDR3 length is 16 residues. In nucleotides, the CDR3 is TGTGCCAGCAGCCAAGGACCCCAGGGAAACAATCAGCCCCAGCATTTT. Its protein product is CASSQGPQGNNQPQHF.

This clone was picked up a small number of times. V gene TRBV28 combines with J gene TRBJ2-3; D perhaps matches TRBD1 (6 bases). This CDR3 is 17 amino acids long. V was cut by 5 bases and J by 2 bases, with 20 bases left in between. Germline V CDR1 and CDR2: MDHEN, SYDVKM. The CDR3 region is CASSPLGAGIHTDTQYF. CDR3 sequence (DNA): TGTGCCAGCAGTCCCTTGGGGGCAGGCATCCACACAGATACGCAGTATTTT.

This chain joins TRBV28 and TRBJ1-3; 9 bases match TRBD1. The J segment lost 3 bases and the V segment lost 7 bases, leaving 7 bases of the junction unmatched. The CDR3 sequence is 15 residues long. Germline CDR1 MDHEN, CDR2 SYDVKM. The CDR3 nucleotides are TGTGCCAGCATCCCACAGGGGGCTGGTGGAAACACCATATATTTT. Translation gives CASIPQGAGGNTIYF.

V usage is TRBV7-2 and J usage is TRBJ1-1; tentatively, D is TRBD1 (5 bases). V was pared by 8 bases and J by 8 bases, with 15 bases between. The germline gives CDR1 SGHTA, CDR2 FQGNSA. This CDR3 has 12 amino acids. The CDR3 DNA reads TGTGCCAGCCGAGTATTGACAGCGGAAGCTTTCTTT. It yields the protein CASRVLTAEAFF.

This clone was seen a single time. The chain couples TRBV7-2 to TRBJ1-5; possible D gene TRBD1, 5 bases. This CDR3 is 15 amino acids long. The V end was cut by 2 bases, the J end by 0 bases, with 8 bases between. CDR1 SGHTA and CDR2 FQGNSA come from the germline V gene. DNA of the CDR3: TGTGCCAGCAGCTTACAGGGAAATAGCAATCAGCCCCAGCATTTT. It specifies CASSLQGNSNQPQHF.

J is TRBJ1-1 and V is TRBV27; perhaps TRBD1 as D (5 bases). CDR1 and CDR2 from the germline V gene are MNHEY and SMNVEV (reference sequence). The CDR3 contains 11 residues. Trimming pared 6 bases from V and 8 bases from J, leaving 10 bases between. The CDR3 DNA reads TGTGCCAGCAGCGGCAGGACAGAAGCTTTCTTT. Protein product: CASSGRTEAFF.

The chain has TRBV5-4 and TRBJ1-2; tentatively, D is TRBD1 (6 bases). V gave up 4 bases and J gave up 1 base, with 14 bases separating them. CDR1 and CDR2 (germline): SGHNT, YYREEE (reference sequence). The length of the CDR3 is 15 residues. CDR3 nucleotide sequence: TGTGCCAGCAGCCTGGAACAGGGCCATAACTATGGCTACACCTTC. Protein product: CASSLEQGHNYGYTF.

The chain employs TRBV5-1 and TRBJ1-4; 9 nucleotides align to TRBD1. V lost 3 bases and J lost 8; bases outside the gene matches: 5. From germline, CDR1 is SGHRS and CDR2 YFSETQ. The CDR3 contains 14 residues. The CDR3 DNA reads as TGCGCCAGCAGCTCTACAGGGGGCAGGGAAAAACTGTTTTTT. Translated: CASSSTGGREKLFF.

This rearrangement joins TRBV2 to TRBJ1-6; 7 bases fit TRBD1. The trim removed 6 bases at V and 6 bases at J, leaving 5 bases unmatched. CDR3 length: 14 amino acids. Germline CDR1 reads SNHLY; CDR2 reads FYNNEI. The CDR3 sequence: CASRQTGRNSPLHF. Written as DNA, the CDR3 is TGTGCCAGCAGGCAGACAGGGCGTAATTCACCCCTCCACTTT.

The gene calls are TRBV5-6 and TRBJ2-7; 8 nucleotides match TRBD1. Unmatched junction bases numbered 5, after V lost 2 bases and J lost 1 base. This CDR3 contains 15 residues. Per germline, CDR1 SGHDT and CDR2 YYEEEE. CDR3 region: CASSFWYRGSYEQYF. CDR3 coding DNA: TGTGCCAGCAGCTTTTGGTACAGGGGGTCCTACGAGCAGTACTTC.

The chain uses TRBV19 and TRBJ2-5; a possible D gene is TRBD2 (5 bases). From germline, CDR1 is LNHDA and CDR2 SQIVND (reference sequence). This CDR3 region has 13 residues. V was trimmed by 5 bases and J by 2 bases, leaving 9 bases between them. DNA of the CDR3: TGTGCCAGTAGTCAGAGGGCGCAAGAGACCCAGTACTTC. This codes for CASSQRAQETQYF. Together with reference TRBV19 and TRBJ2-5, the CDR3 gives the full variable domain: DGGITQSPKYLFRKEGQNVTLSCEQNLNHDAMYWYRQDPGQGLRLIYYSQIVNDFQKGDIAEGYSVSREKKESFPLTVTSAQKNPTAFYLCASSQRAQETQYFGPGTRLLVL.

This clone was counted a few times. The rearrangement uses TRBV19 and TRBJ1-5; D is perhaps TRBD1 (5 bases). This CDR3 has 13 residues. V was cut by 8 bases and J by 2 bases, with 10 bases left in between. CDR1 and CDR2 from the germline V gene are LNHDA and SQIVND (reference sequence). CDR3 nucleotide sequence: TGTGCCAGTTCGCAGGGTCGCAATCAGCCCCAGCATTTT. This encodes CASSQGRNQPQHF.

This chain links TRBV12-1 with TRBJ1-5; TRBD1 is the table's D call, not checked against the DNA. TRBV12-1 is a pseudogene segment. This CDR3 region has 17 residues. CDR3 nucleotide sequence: TGTGCCAGCAGCTTTAGGGGTACAGGGGCGCAGGACCAGCCCCAGCATTTT. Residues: CASSFRGTGAQDQPQHF.

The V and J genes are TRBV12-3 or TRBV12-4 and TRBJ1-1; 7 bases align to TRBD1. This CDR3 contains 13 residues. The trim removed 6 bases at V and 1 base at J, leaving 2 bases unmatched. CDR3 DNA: TGTGCCAGCAGACGACAGGGGAACACTGAAGCTTTCTTT. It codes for CASRRQGNTEAFF.

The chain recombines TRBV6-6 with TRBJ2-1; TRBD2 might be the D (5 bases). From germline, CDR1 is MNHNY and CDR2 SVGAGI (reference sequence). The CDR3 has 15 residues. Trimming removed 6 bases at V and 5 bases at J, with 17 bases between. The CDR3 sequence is CASRATSRGHNEQFF. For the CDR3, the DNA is TGTGCCAGCAGAGCAACGTCCAGAGGGCACAATGAGCAGTTCTTC.

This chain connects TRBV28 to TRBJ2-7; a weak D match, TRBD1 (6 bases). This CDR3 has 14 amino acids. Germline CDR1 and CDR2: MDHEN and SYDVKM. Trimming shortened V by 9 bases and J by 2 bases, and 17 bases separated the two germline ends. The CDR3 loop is CASRPGHATYEQYF. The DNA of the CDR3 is TGTGCCAGTAGACCGGGACATGCAACCTACGAGCAGTACTTC. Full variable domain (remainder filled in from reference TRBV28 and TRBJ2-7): DVKVTQSSRYLVKRTGEKVFLECVQDMDHENMFWYRQDPGLGLRLIYFSYDVKMKEKGDIPEGYSVSREKKERFSLILESASTNQTSMYLCASRPGHATYEQYFGPGTRLTVT.

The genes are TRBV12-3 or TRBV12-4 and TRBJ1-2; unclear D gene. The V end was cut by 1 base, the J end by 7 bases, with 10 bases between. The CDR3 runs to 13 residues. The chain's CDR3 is CASSLGAGTGYTF. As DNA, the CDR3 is TGTGCCAGCAGTTTAGGGGCAGGAACTGGCTACACCTTC.